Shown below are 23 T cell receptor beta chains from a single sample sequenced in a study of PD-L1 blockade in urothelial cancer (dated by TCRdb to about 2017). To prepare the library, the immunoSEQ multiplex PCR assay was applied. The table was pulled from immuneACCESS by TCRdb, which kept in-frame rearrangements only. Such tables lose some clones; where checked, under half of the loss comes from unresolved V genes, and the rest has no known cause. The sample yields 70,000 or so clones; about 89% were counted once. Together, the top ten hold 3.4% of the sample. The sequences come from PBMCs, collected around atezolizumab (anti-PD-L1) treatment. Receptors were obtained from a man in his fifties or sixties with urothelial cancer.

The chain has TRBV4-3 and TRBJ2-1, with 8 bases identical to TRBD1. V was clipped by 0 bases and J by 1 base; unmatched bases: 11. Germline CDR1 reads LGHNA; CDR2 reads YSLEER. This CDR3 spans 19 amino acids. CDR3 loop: CASSQDAGQGLGSYNEQFF. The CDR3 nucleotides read TGCGCCAGCAGCCAAGATGCAGGACAGGGACTGGGTTCCTACAATGAGCAGTTCTTC.

The CDR3 nucleotides are TGTGCCAGCAGCTTGGCCGGACAGGTGGACTATGGCTACACCTTC. It encodes CASSLAGQVDYGYTF. This chain uses TRBV5-4 with TRBJ1-2; 7 bases align to TRBD1. The CDR3 consists of 15 residues. CDR1 is SGHNT, CDR2 YYREEE, per germline (reference sequence). The V gene end was trimmed by 0 bases and the J gene end by 3 bases; junction bases not matched to a gene: 5.

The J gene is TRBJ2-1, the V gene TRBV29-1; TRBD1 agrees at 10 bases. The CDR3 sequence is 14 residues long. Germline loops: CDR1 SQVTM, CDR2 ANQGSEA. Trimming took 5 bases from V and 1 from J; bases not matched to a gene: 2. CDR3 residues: CSVRDRGSYNEQFF. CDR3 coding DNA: TGCAGCGTTCGGGACAGGGGATCCTACAATGAGCAGTTCTTC.

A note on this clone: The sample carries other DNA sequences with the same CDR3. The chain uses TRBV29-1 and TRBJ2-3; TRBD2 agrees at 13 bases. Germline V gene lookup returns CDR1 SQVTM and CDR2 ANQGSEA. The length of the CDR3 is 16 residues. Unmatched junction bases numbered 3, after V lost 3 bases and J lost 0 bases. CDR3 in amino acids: CSVDGLAGDSTDTQYF. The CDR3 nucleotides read TGCAGCGTTGATGGACTAGCGGGGGACAGCACAGATACGCAGTATTTT.

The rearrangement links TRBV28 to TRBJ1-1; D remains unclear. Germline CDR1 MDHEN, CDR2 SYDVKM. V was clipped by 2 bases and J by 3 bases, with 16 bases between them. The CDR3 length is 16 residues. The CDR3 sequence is CASSLSLGIPDTEAFF. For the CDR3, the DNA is TGTGCCAGCAGTTTAAGCTTGGGCATTCCCGACACTGAAGCTTTCTTT.

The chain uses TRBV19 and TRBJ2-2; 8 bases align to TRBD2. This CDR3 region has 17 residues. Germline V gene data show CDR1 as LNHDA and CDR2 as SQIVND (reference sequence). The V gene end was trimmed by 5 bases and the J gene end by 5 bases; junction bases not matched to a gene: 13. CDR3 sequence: CASSLEGSGGRTGELFF. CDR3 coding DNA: TGTGCCAGTAGTCTCGAGGGTTCGGGAGGGCGGACCGGGGAGCTGTTTTTT.

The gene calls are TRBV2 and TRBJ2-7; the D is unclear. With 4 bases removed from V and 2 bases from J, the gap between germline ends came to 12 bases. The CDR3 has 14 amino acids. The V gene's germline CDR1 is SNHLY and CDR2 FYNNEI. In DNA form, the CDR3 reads TGTGCCAGCAGTGGCGACATACAAACCTACGAGCAGTACTTC. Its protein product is CASSGDIQTYEQYF.

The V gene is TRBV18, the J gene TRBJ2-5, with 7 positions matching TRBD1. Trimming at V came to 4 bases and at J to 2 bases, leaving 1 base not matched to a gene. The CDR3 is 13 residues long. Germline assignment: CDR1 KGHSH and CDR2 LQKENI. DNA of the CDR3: TGTGCCAGCTCACGGACAGGTCAAGAGACCCAGTACTTC. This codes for CASSRTGQETQYF.

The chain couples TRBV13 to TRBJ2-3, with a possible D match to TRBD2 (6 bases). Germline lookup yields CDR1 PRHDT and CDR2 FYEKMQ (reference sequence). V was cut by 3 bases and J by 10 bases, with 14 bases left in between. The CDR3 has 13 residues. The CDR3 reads CASSFFTVAAQYF. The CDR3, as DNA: TGTGCCAGCAGCTTCTTTACCGTAGCGGCGCAGTATTTT.

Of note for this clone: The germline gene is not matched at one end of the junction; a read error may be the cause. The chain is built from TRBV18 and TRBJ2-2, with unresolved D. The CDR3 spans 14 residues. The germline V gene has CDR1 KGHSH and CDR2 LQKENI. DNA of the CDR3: TGTGCCAGCACACCCCCCCGCGGCACCGGGGAGCTGTTTTTT. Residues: CASTPPRGTGELFF. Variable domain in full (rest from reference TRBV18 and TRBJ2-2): NAGVMQNPRHLVRRRGQEARLRCSPMKGHSHVYWYRQLPEEGLKFMVYLQKENIIDESGMPKERFSAEFPKEGPSILRIQQVVRGDSAAYFCASTPPRGTGELFFGEGSRLTVL.

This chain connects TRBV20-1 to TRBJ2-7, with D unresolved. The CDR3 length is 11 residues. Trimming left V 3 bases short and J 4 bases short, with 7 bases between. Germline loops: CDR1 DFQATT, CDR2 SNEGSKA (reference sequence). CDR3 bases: TGCAGTGCTAGGTTCGGGTACGAGCAGTACTTC. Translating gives CSARFGYEQYF.

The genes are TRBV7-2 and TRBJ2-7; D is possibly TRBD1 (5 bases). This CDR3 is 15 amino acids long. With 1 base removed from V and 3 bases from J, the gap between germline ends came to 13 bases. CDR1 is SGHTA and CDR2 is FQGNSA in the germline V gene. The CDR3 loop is CASSLGGGPIYEQYF. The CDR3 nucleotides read TGTGCCAGCAGCTTAGGGGGCGGACCGATCTACGAGCAGTACTTC.

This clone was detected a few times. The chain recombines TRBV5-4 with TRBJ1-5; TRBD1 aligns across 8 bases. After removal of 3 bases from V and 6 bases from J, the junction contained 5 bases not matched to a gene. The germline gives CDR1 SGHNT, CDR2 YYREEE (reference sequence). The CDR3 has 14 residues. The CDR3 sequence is CASSSGQGGQPQHF. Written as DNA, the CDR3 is TGTGCCAGCAGCTCAGGACAGGGAGGTCAGCCCCAGCATTTT.

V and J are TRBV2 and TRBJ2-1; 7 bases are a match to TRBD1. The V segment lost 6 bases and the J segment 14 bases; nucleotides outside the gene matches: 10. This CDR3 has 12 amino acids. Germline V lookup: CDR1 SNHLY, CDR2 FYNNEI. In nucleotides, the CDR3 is TGTGCCAGCAGGACCGTACAGGGGAGCAAGTTCTTC. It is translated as CASRTVQGSKFF.

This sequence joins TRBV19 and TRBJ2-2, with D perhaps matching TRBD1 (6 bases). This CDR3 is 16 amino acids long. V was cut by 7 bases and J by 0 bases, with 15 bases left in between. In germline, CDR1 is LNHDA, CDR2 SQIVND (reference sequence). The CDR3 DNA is TGTGCCAGTATCAAGGACAGTGTCGCGAACACCGGGGAGCTGTTTTTT. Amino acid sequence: CASIKDSVANTGELFF.

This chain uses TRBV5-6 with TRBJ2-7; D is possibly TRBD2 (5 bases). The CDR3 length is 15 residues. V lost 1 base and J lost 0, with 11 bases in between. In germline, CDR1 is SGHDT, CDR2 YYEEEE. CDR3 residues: CASSLSIGSSYEQYF. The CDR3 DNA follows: TGTGCCAGCAGCTTGAGTATAGGGAGCTCCTACGAGCAGTACTTC. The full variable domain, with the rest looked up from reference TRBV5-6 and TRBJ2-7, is DAGVTQSPTHLIKTRGQQVTLRCSPKSGHDTVSWYQQALGQGPQFIFQYYEEEERQRGNFPDRFSGHQFPNYSSELNVNALLLGDSALYLCASSLSIGSSYEQYFGPGTRLTVT.

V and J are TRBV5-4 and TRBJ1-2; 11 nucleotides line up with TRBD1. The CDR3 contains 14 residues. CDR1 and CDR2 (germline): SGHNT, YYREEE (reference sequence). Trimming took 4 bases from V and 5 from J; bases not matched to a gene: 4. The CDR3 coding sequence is TGTGCCAGCAGCAACCGGGACAGGGGGTATGGCTACACCTTC. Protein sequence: CASSNRDRGYGYTF.

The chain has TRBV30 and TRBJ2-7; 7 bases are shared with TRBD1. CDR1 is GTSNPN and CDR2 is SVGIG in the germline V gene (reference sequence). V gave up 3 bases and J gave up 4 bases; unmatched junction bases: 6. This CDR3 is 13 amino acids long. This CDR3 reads CAWSGQVPYEQYF. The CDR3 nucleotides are TGTGCCTGGAGCGGACAGGTCCCGTACGAGCAGTACTTC.

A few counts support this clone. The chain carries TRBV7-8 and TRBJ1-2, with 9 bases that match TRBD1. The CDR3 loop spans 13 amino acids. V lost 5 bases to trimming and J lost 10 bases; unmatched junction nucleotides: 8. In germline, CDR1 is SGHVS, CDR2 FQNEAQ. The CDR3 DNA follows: TGTGCCAGCAGCCTAGACAGGGGGGGTTTCTACACCTTC. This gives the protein CASSLDRGGFYTF.

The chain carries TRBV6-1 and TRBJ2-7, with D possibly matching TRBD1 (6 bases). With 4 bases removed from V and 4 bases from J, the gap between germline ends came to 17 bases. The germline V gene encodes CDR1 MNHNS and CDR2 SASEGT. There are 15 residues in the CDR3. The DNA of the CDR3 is TGTGCCAGCAGTGCCGTGGCAGGGGCTTCTTACGAGCAGTACTTC. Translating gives CASSAVAGASYEQYF.

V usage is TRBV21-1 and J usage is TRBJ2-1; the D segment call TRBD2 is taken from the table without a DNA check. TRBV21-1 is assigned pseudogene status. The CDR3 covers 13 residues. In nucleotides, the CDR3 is TGTGCCATCCTTCACGGGGAGAAGGATGAGCAGTTCTTC. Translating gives CAILHGEKDEQFF.

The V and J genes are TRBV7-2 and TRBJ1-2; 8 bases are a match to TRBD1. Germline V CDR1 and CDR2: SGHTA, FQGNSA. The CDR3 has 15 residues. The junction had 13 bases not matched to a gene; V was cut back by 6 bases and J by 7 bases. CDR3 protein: CASRTGASKSGGYTF. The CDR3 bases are TGTGCCAGCAGGACAGGGGCATCGAAGTCGGGTGGCTACACCTTC.

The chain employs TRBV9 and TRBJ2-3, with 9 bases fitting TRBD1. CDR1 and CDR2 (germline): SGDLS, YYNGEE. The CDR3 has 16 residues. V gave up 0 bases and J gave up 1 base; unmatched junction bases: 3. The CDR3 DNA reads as TGTGCCAGCAGCGTAGGAGGGGACAGGGGCACAGATACGCAGTATTTT. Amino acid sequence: CASSVGGDRGTDTQYF.